Below, 20 T cell receptor beta chains from the same sample are listed, as sequenced in a study of graft-versus-host responses after intestinal transplantation. Generated by immunoSEQ multiplex PCR, the TCRdb table keeps only in-frame clones and is missing some. The sample includes over 100,000 clones, 85% to 95% of them seen just once. No antigens are known for them. The material sequenced was unstimulated CD4+ T cells sorted from spleen or lymph node cells, taken before transplant. Source of these receptors: a human donor who was the organ donor for an intestinal transplant.

V is TRBV10-3 and J is TRBJ2-3; possibly TRBD2 for D (6 bases). In germline, CDR1 is ENHRY, CDR2 SYGVKD. This CDR3 has 13 residues. The V and J ends lost 7 bases and 2 bases respectively, with 10 bases between them. The CDR3 loop is CAITRTTTDTQYF. The CDR3 region has the DNA TGTGCCATCACTCGGACTACCACAGATACGCAGTATTTT.

The chain joins TRBV18 to TRBJ2-1; TRBD2 matches 8 bases. The V gene end was trimmed by 5 bases and the J gene end by 8 bases; junction bases not matched to a gene: 2. This CDR3 region has 12 residues. Germline values: CDR1 KGHSH, CDR2 LQKENI. This chain's CDR3 is CASSSTSDEQFF. CDR3 coding DNA: TGTGCCAGCTCATCGACTAGCGATGAGCAGTTCTTC.

The count of this clone is one. The chain uses TRBV7-9 and TRBJ2-5; D is perhaps TRBD1 (5 bases). This CDR3 has 15 amino acids. V was clipped by 1 base and J by 5 bases, with 14 bases between them. CDR1 is SEHNR and CDR2 is FQNEAQ in the germline V gene (reference sequence). CDR3 DNA sequence: TGTGCCAGCAGCTTAGAGTGGGGCCCCCCGGAGACCCAGTACTTC. It encodes CASSLEWGPPETQYF.

This chain uses TRBV5-1 with TRBJ2-7, with D possibly called TRBD1 or TRBD2 (5 bases each). The CDR3 totals 16 residues. Trimming took off 4 bases at V and 1 base at J, with 18 bases between the two ends. CDR1 is SGHRS, CDR2 YFSETQ, per germline. In DNA, the CDR3 is TGCGCCAGCAGCATATCCGGGACGACGGCTTCCTACGAGCAGTACTTC. Protein sequence: CASSISGTTASYEQYF.

The chain has TRBV7-9 and TRBJ1-4; TRBD1 aligns across 7 bases. In germline, CDR1 is SEHNR, CDR2 FQNEAQ (reference sequence). Unmatched junction bases numbered 10, after V lost 4 bases and J lost 11 bases. The CDR3 is made up of 14 amino acids. CDR3 DNA: TGTGCCAGCAGCTCGACAGGGTCAATAGAGAAACTGTTTTTT. Amino acids: CASSSTGSIEKLFF.

This chain links TRBV5-4 with TRBJ2-2; D not certain. This CDR3 region has 13 residues. CDR1 is SGHNT and CDR2 is YYREEE in the germline V gene (reference sequence). V lost 4 bases to trimming and J lost 6 bases, with 10 bases between them. In nucleotides, the CDR3 is TGTGCCAGCAGCCAAACTTCTTCCGGGGAGCTGTTTTTT. This encodes CASSQTSSGELFF.

The J gene is TRBJ1-2, the V gene TRBV4-3; D unresolved. This CDR3 spans 14 amino acids. The V and J ends lost 0 bases and 0 bases respectively, with 5 bases between them. Germline V gives CDR1 LGHNA, CDR2 YSLEER. This chain's CDR3 is CASSQDRANYGYTF. CDR3 nucleotide sequence: TGCGCCAGCAGCCAAGACCGAGCTAACTATGGCTACACCTTC.

This chain links TRBV10-3 with TRBJ1-5; maybe TRBD1 (6 bases). Trimming took 2 bases from V and 7 from J, leaving 21 bases between them. Germline loops: CDR1 ENHRY, CDR2 SYGVKD. This CDR3 is built from 17 residues. The CDR3 nucleotides read TGTGCCATCAGTGAGACCCCAACGGTCCTAAGGGGGCAGCCCCAGCATTTT. As protein: CAISETPTVLRGQPQHF.

This clone was counted once. The rearrangement uses TRBV25-1 and TRBJ2-1; perhaps TRBD2 as D (9 bases). V shed 7 bases and J shed 1 base, with 17 bases lying between them. This CDR3 has 16 residues. Germline CDR1 MGHDK, CDR2 SYGVNS. Written as DNA, the CDR3 is TGTGCCAGCACAGGGGGCAGCGGGAGGTCCTACAATGAGCAGTTCTTC. Its protein is CASTGGSGRSYNEQFF.

This sequence joins TRBV7-2 and TRBJ1-2; no definite D call. CDR1 is SGHTA, CDR2 FQGNSA, per germline. The V end lost 3 bases, the J end lost 8 bases, and 10 bases lay between the germline ends. The CDR3 extends over 12 amino acids. CDR3 in amino acids: CASSFPVGGYTF. DNA of the CDR3: TGTGCCAGCAGCTTTCCCGTGGGGGGCTACACCTTC.

V and J are TRBV7-2 and TRBJ2-3, with TRBD1 as a possible D gene (5 bases). The CDR3 sequence is 14 residues long. Germline loops: CDR1 SGHTA, CDR2 FQGNSA. With 5 bases removed from V and 1 base from J, the gap between germline ends came to 10 bases. CDR3 protein: CASSAGYRTDTQYF. CDR3 nucleotides: TGTGCCAGCAGCGCAGGGTACCGCACAGATACGCAGTATTTT.

The chain employs TRBV30 and TRBJ1-3; D perhaps matches TRBD1 (5 bases). V dropped 3 bases and J dropped 0 bases, with 12 bases sitting between them. From germline, CDR1 is GTSNPN and CDR2 SVGIG (reference sequence). The CDR3 is 15 amino acids. In nucleotides, the CDR3 is TGTGCCTGGAGGGGGGGAAAGGGCTCTGGAAACACCATATATTTT. Its translation: CAWRGGKGSGNTIYF.

This chain uses TRBV5-1 with TRBJ1-3, with 7 bases matching TRBD1. The CDR3 spans 14 residues. Germline V gene sequence: CDR1 SGHRS, CDR2 YFSETQ. J was trimmed by 4 bases and V by 3 bases; bases with no gene match: 4. This chain's CDR3 is CASSSTGAGNTIYF. The CDR3, as DNA: TGCGCCAGCAGCTCAACAGGGGCGGGAAACACCATATATTTT.

The rearrangement uses TRBV7-6 and TRBJ2-2, with 11 bases fitting TRBD2. The CDR3 runs to 16 residues. CDR1 SGHVS and CDR2 FNYEAQ come from the germline V gene. V shed 2 bases, J shed 11 bases, and the junction held 10 bases outside the gene matches. CDR3 sequence: CASSLSLAGGPEELFF. The CDR3 DNA sequence: TGTGCCAGCAGCTTAAGTCTAGCGGGAGGCCCCGAAGAGCTGTTTTTT.

In the case of this clone: An end of the junction does not agree with germline; a read error may underlie this. CDR3: CASSSQGSVSYNELFF. CDR3 coding DNA: TGTGCCAGCAGCTCCCAAGGGAGCGTATCCTACAATGAGCTGTTCTTC. The V and J genes are TRBV7-2 and TRBJ2-1; D possibly corresponds to TRBD2 (5 bases). The V gene's germline CDR1 is SGHTA and CDR2 FQGNSA. There are 16 residues in the CDR3.

The chain carries TRBV7-2 and TRBJ1-2; D perhaps matches TRBD1 (5 bases). This CDR3 is built from 15 residues. Germline CDR1 SGHTA, CDR2 FQGNSA. V lost 0 bases and J 7 bases, leaving 15 bases between the germline ends. CDR3 amino acids: CASSLAGTARRGYTF. The CDR3, as DNA: TGTGCCAGCAGCTTAGCTGGGACGGCTCGTCGTGGCTACACCTTC.

This chain uses TRBV6-4 with TRBJ2-1; D could derive from TRBD1 or TRBD2 (5 bases each). The CDR3 is 19 amino acids. The germline gives CDR1 MRHNA, CDR2 SNTAGT. Trimming took 1 base from V and 9 from J, leaving 28 bases between them. CDR3 bases: TGTGCCAGCAGTGACTTTGGGGGATCTCGAAGGGGTTCTACTGGTGAGCAGTTCTTC. Amino acids: CASSDFGGSRRGSTGEQFF.

The V and J genes are TRBV19 and TRBJ2-7; D perhaps matches TRBD2 (5 bases). This CDR3 region has 12 residues. Germline CDR1 is LNHDA and CDR2 is SQIVND (reference sequence). With 5 bases removed from V and 6 bases from J, the gap between germline ends came to 11 bases. The CDR3 DNA reads as TGTGCCAGTAGTGCCGGTGAGGGCGAGCAGTACTTC. Translation: CASSAGEGEQYF.

The chain has TRBV6-1 and TRBJ2-4; D gene uncertain. The CDR3 loop spans 13 amino acids. V gave up 6 bases and J gave up 8 bases, with 14 bases separating them. Germline-derived CDR1 and CDR2 are MNHNS and SASEGT. The DNA of the CDR3 is TGTGCCAGCAGGCAAGCCTCCTCGGACATTCAGTACTTC. The encoded protein is CASRQASSDIQYF.

The chain joins TRBV11-2 to TRBJ2-7; TRBD1 aligns across 8 bases. The length of the CDR3 is 15 residues. V was clipped by 0 bases and J by 3 bases; unmatched bases: 4. Germline loops: CDR1 SGHAT, CDR2 FQNNGV. CDR3 DNA sequence: TGTGCCAGCAGCTTAGATATAGGACAGGGCTACGAGCAGTACTTC. Translating it yields CASSLDIGQGYEQYF.